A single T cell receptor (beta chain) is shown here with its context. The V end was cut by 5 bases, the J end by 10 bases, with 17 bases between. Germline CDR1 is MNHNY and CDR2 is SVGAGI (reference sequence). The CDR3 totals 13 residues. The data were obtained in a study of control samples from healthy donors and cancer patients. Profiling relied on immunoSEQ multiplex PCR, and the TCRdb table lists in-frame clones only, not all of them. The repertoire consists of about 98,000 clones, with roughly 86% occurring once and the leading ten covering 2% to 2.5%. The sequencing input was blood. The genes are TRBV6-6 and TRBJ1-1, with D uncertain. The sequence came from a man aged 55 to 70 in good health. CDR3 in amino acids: CASSSGVPVGAFF. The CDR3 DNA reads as TGTGCCAGCAGTAGCGGGGTCCCGGTTGGAGCTTTCTTT.